This is a list of T cell receptor beta chains from one sample in a study of blood T cell repertoires in COVID-19. Using immunoSEQ multiplex PCR, the repertoire was profiled, and TCRdb retains in-frame clones only, with some absent. The sample has approximately 70,000 clones, over 80% seen once; the top ten hold roughly 2.5%. Sequences were obtained from peripheral blood. Source of these receptors: a man aged 80 or over with active or convalescent COVID-19. Each CDR3 is given with its conserved first and last residue. A D gene is named only where the DNA matches it firmly. Size values are once, few and many counts, or a class for expanded clones, and some rows have none.

j_gene	v_gene	d_gene	abundance	CDR3aa	CDR3nt
TRBJ2-7	TRBV3-1/TRBV3-2	TRBD1	NA	CASSIGTGAYEQYF	TGTGCCAGCAGCATCGGGACAGGGGCTTACGAGCAGTACTTC
TRBJ1-5	TRBV28	TRBD1	NA	CASSGTGGQPQHF	TGTGCCAGCAGTGGAACAGGGGGTCAGCCCCAGCATTTT
TRBJ2-3	TRBV6-5	NA	few	CASSSGAPSSTDTQYF	TGTGCCAGCAGTTCGGGAGCCCCCTCTAGCACAGATACGCAGTATTTT
TRBJ2-5	TRBV4-2	TRBD2	NA	CASSQEGSGRGETQYF	TGTGCCAGCAGCCAAGAAGGTAGCGGGAGGGGGGAGACCCAGTACTTC
TRBJ2-7	TRBV28	TRBD2	few	CASSSRLAGAYEQYF	TGTGCCAGCAGTTCCCGCCTAGCGGGAGCCTACGAGCAGTACTTC
TRBJ2-7	TRBV28	NA	once	CASSLGGYYEQYF	TGTGCCAGCAGTTTGGGCGGGTACTACGAGCAGTACTTC
TRBJ1-5	TRBV18	TRBD1	NA	CASSRGQNNQPQHF	TGTGCCAGCTCACGGGGACAGAACAATCAGCCCCAGCATTTT
TRBJ1-2	TRBV19	TRBD1	NA	CASSVAGTGDYGYTF	TGTGCCAGTAGTGTGGCGGGGACAGGGGACTATGGCTACACCTTC
TRBJ1-1	TRBV4-2	TRBD1	NA	CASSQDRTGGNTEAFF	TGTGCCAGCAGCCAAGACCGGACAGGAGGGAACACTGAAGCTTTCTTT
TRBJ2-4	TRBV12-1	NA	NA	CASSFVYRAKNIQYF	TGTGCCAGCAGCTTTGTGTACAGAGCCAAAAACATTCAGTACTTC
TRBJ1-5	TRBV2	TRBD1	NA	CASSLGGAGQPQHF	TGTGCCAGCAGTCTAGGGGGCGCCGGACAGCCCCAGCATTTT
TRBJ2-7	TRBV6-4	TRBD1	NA	CASRGLPQTQGVRYEQYF	TGTGCCAGCCGCGGGCTGCCGCAAACACAGGGGGTACGCTACGAGCAGTACTTC
TRBJ2-5	TRBV15	TRBD2	NA	CATSRDRASGREFLRDETQYF	TGTGCCACCAGCAGAGATAGGGCTAGCGGGAGGGAATTTCTGCGAGACGAGACCCAGTACTTC
TRBJ1-6	TRBV5-6	TRBD1	NA	CASSFGTGDSPLHF	TGTGCCAGCAGCTTTGGGACAGGGGATTCACCCCTCCACTTT
TRBJ2-7	TRBV7-8	NA	NA	CASSLTGSSSYEQYF	TGTGCCAGCAGCCTTACAGGGTCGAGCTCCTACGAGCAGTACTTC
TRBJ1-3	TRBV5-1	NA	NA	CASSLVPGSSGNTIYF	TGCGCCAGCAGCTTGGTTCCGGGGAGCTCTGGAAACACCATATATTTT
TRBJ1-1	TRBV19	NA	NA	CASSPRRGTEAFF	TGTGCCAGTAGTCCCCGGAGGGGCACTGAAGCTTTCTTT
TRBJ2-1	TRBV11-3	TRBD2	NA	CASRSGLADWRYEQFF	TGTGCCAGCAGATCGGGACTAGCGGACTGGAGGTACGAGCAGTTCTTC
TRBJ2-5	TRBV28	NA	NA	CASSLSGGGWGETQYF	TGTGCCAGCAGTTTAAGTGGCGGAGGGTGGGGTGAGACCCAGTACTTC
TRBJ2-7	TRBV24-1	TRBD1	NA	CATSDTGQDEQYF	TGTGCCACCAGTGACACCGGACAGGACGAGCAGTACTTC
TRBJ1-2	TRBV3-1/TRBV3-2	NA	NA	CASSQRRQHGYTF	TGTGCCAGCAGCCAACGTCGACAGCATGGCTACACCTTC